The rows below give T cell receptor beta chains drawn from one sample of a study of T cells after somatic rescue of genetic block. TCRdb keeps only in-frame clones here, not all; method: immunoSEQ multiplex PCR. The table has 9,500 to 15,000 clones, 70% to 75% seen once. Input material: peripheral blood mononuclear cells (PBMCs). Every receptor here comes from a boy between 10 and 17 years old. The CDR3 runs from the conserved cysteine through the conserved F or W. The order of the fields is J gene, D gene, clone size, V gene, CDR3 protein, CDR3 DNA. D genes are given only for firm matches. Only part of the rows carry a size: once, few, many, or a class if the clone is expanded.

J gene: TRBJ1-5
D gene: .
clone size: .
V gene: TRBV28
CDR3 protein: CASILPGGNQPQHF
CDR3 DNA: TGTGCCAGCATCCTTCCAGGGGGCAATCAGCCCCAGCATTTT

J gene: TRBJ2-3
D gene: .
clone size: once
V gene: TRBV25-1
CDR3 protein: CASSEYNSQTDTQYF
CDR3 DNA: TGTGCCAGCAGTGAATATAACTCTCAGACAGATACGCAGTATTTT

J gene: TRBJ1-2
D gene: .
clone size: few
V gene: TRBV5-1
CDR3 protein: CASSSQGFALTGNYGYTF
CDR3 DNA: TGCGCCAGCAGCTCCCAAGGCTTCGCCCTCACAGGGAACTATGGCTACACCTTC

J gene: TRBJ2-3
D gene: TRBD2
clone size: few
V gene: TRBV10-3
CDR3 protein: CAIRPTGTSGGPTDTQYF
CDR3 DNA: TGTGCCATCAGGCCCACCGGGACTAGCGGGGGACCCACAGATACGCAGTATTTT

J gene: TRBJ2-1
D gene: TRBD1
clone size: .
V gene: TRBV30
CDR3 protein: CAWSFLWGQSSYNEQFF
CDR3 DNA: TGTGCCTGGAGTTTTCTCTGGGGACAGAGCTCCTACAATGAGCAGTTCTTC

J gene: TRBJ2-4
D gene: .
clone size: .
V gene: TRBV5-1
CDR3 protein: CASSLTGTLYF
CDR3 DNA: TGCGCCAGCAGCTTGACAGGGACCCTGTACTTC

J gene: TRBJ2-7
D gene: .
clone size: .
V gene: TRBV7-3
CDR3 protein: CASSLIIRSAYEQYF
CDR3 DNA: TGTGCCAGCAGCCTGATCATTAGGTCCGCCTACGAGCAGTACTTC

J gene: TRBJ2-3
D gene: .
clone size: .
V gene: TRBV18
CDR3 protein: CASLSSGAHTQYF
CDR3 DNA: TGTGCCAGCCTCTCATCAGGGGCCCATACGCAGTATTTT

J gene: TRBJ2-3
D gene: .
clone size: .
V gene: TRBV10-1
CDR3 protein: CASSSRSGGTDTQYF
CDR3 DNA: TGCGCCAGCAGCTCCCGCTCAGGGGGCACAGATACGCAGTATTTT

J gene: TRBJ2-3
D gene: .
clone size: .
V gene: TRBV7-8
CDR3 protein: CASSSTSDTQYF
CDR3 DNA: TGTGCCAGCAGTTCGACGAGCGATACGCAGTATTTT

J gene: TRBJ2-1
D gene: .
clone size: .
V gene: TRBV5-1
CDR3 protein: CASRPTIDNEQFF
CDR3 DNA: TGCGCCAGCCGCCCCACTATCGACAATGAGCAGTTCTTC

J gene: TRBJ1-2
D gene: .
clone size: .
V gene: TRBV18
CDR3 protein: CASSPPGYGYTF
CDR3 DNA: TGTGCCAGCTCACCCCCGGGCTATGGCTACACCTTC

J gene: TRBJ2-7
D gene: TRBD2
clone size: .
V gene: TRBV18
CDR3 protein: CASSLLGSGSVSYEQYF
CDR3 DNA: TGTGCCAGCTCACTCCTAGGTAGCGGGAGTGTCTCCTACGAGCAGTACTTC

J gene: TRBJ1-4
D gene: TRBD1
clone size: .
V gene: TRBV9
CDR3 protein: CASSVGTALNEKLFF
CDR3 DNA: TGTGCCAGCAGCGTTGGGACAGCGCTTAATGAAAAACTGTTTTTT

J gene: TRBJ1-6
D gene: .
clone size: .
V gene: TRBV6-5
CDR3 protein: CASSYRGNDSPLHF
CDR3 DNA: TGTGCCAGCAGTTACAGGGGGAATGATTCACCCCTCCACTTT

J gene: TRBJ2-5
D gene: .
clone size: few
V gene: TRBV11-1
CDR3 protein: CASSLVEGGTQYF
CDR3 DNA: TGTGCCAGCAGCTTAGTAGAGGGCGGGACCCAGTACTTC

J gene: TRBJ2-5
D gene: TRBD2
clone size: .
V gene: TRBV5-5
CDR3 protein: CASSLRSGLRGAQETQYF
CDR3 DNA: TGTGCCAGCAGCTTGAGATCGGGATTGCGGGGGGCTCAAGAGACCCAGTACTTC

J gene: TRBJ2-1
D gene: TRBD2
clone size: .
V gene: TRBV9
CDR3 protein: CASSPEGLAGGTGQFF
CDR3 DNA: TGTGCCAGCAGCCCCGAGGGGCTAGCGGGGGGGACAGGGCAGTTCTTC

J gene: TRBJ2-3
D gene: TRBD2
clone size: .
V gene: TRBV7-6
CDR3 protein: CASSLLLAGGLDTQYF
CDR3 DNA: TGTGCCAGCAGCTTACTCCTAGCGGGGGGGCTAGATACGCAGTATTTT

J gene: TRBJ2-7
D gene: TRBD1
clone size: few
V gene: TRBV7-9
CDR3 protein: CASSLDRGRGYEQYF
CDR3 DNA: TGTGCCAGCAGCTTAGACAGGGGAAGGGGATACGAGCAGTACTTC

J gene: TRBJ1-3
D gene: .
clone size: once
V gene: TRBV28
CDR3 protein: CASLQGSSGNTIYF
CDR3 DNA: TGTGCCAGCCTGCAGGGGAGCTCTGGAAACACCATATATTTT

J gene: TRBJ2-1
D gene: .
clone size: .
V gene: TRBV6-1
CDR3 protein: CATLAQGRGYNEQFF
CDR3 DNA: TGTGCCACCTTAGCACAGGGACGTGGCTACAATGAGCAGTTCTTC

J gene: TRBJ2-7
D gene: TRBD1
clone size: .
V gene: TRBV6-1
CDR3 protein: CASRFAGGSYEQYF
CDR3 DNA: TGTGCCAGCAGATTTGCAGGGGGCTCCTACGAGCAGTACTTC

J gene: TRBJ2-3
D gene: TRBD2
clone size: .
V gene: TRBV18
CDR3 protein: CASSPRAGGPVDTQYF
CDR3 DNA: TGTGCCAGCTCACCAAGAGCGGGGGGGCCAGTAGATACGCAGTATTTT

J gene: TRBJ2-2
D gene: .
clone size: once
V gene: TRBV9
CDR3 protein: CASMRGPFTGELFF
CDR3 DNA: TGTGCCAGCATGCGGGGGCCTTTCACCGGGGAGCTGTTTTTT

J gene: TRBJ2-3
D gene: .
clone size: .
V gene: TRBV6-5
CDR3 protein: CASRGEGNTQYF
CDR3 DNA: TGTGCCAGCAGAGGTGAGGGAAATACGCAGTATTTT

J gene: TRBJ1-2
D gene: .
clone size: medium-sized
V gene: TRBV18
CDR3 protein: CASSPNQANYGYTF
CDR3 DNA: TGTGCCAGCTCACCGAACCAGGCTAACTATGGCTACACCTTC

J gene: TRBJ1-2
D gene: .
clone size: .
V gene: TRBV28
CDR3 protein: CASTRTGLGGYTF
CDR3 DNA: TGTGCCAGCACCCGCACAGGGCTCGGTGGCTACACCTTC

J gene: TRBJ2-3
D gene: .
clone size: .
V gene: TRBV11-2
CDR3 protein: CASSRGTPPSTDTQYF
CDR3 DNA: TGTGCCAGCAGCCGCGGGACTCCCCCATCCACAGATACGCAGTATTTT

J gene: TRBJ1-5
D gene: .
clone size: .
V gene: TRBV5-5
CDR3 protein: CASSLGGVAYQPQHF
CDR3 DNA: TGTGCCAGCAGCTTAGGAGGGGTGGCCTATCAGCCCCAGCATTTT

J gene: TRBJ2-7
D gene: .
clone size: .
V gene: TRBV18
CDR3 protein: CASSPGPYEQYF
CDR3 DNA: TGTGCCAGCTCACCGGGTCCTTACGAGCAGTACTTC

J gene: TRBJ2-1
D gene: TRBD1
clone size: .
V gene: TRBV11-2
CDR3 protein: CASSTRTGGGLNEQFF
CDR3 DNA: TGTGCCAGCAGCACTCGTACAGGGGGAGGACTCAATGAGCAGTTCTTC

J gene: TRBJ2-1
D gene: TRBD2
clone size: .
V gene: TRBV6-5
CDR3 protein: CASSYLGLAGYNEQFF
CDR3 DNA: TGTGCCAGCAGTTATTTAGGACTAGCGGGGTACAATGAGCAGTTCTTC

J gene: TRBJ1-1
D gene: .
clone size: .
V gene: TRBV5-1
CDR3 protein: CASSFQGPMMNTEAFF
CDR3 DNA: TGCGCCAGCAGCTTTCAGGGTCCGATGATGAACACTGAAGCTTTCTTT

J gene: TRBJ1-2
D gene: .
clone size: medium-sized
V gene: TRBV7-9
CDR3 protein: CASSPGTHYGYTF
CDR3 DNA: TGTGCCAGCAGCCCCGGGACTCACTATGGCTACACCTTC

J gene: TRBJ2-1
D gene: .
clone size: .
V gene: TRBV5-4
CDR3 protein: CASSSPGQGKDEQFF
CDR3 DNA: TGTGCCAGCAGCTCCCCCGGGCAGGGGAAAGATGAGCAGTTCTTC

J gene: TRBJ2-2
D gene: TRBD2
clone size: .
V gene: TRBV7-6
CDR3 protein: CARSLLAGTNTGELFF
CDR3 DNA: TGTGCCAGAAGTTTACTAGCGGGGACAAACACCGGGGAGCTGTTTTTT

J gene: TRBJ1-5
D gene: TRBD1
clone size: large
V gene: TRBV23-1
CDR3 protein: CASSQSGRGYSNQPQHF
CDR3 DNA: TGCGCCAGCAGTCAATCCGGCAGGGGGTATAGCAATCAGCCCCAGCATTTT

J gene: TRBJ1-6
D gene: .
clone size: .
V gene: TRBV15
CDR3 protein: CATSNSRGGRSPLHF
CDR3 DNA: TGTGCCACCAGCAATAGTAGAGGGGGTCGGTCACCCCTCCACTTT

J gene: TRBJ2-5
D gene: TRBD1
clone size: .
V gene: TRBV7-9
CDR3 protein: CASSNFGTGETQYF
CDR3 DNA: TGTGCCAGCAGCAACTTCGGGACAGGAGAGACCCAGTACTTC

J gene: TRBJ1-2
D gene: .
clone size: .
V gene: TRBV6-4
CDR3 protein: CASRLLLDRLNYGYTF
CDR3 DNA: TGTGCCAGCAGGCTCTTACTCGACAGGCTTAACTATGGCTACACCTTC

J gene: TRBJ2-3
D gene: .
clone size: .
V gene: TRBV19
CDR3 protein: CASSPGGISTDTQYF
CDR3 DNA: TGTGCCAGTAGTCCAGGGGGGATTAGCACAGATACGCAGTATTTT

J gene: TRBJ2-4
D gene: .
clone size: .
V gene: TRBV28
CDR3 protein: CASSFQWGADIQYF
CDR3 DNA: TGTGCCAGCAGTTTTCAATGGGGGGCGGACATTCAGTACTTC

J gene: TRBJ1-2
D gene: TRBD1
clone size: .
V gene: TRBV19
CDR3 protein: CASNDRVGYGYTF
CDR3 DNA: TGTGCCAGTAATGACAGGGTAGGCTATGGCTACACCTTC

J gene: TRBJ1-2
D gene: .
clone size: few
V gene: TRBV23-1
CDR3 protein: CASSQPPLGGYGYTF
CDR3 DNA: TGCGCCAGCAGTCAGCCCCCCTTGGGAGGCTATGGCTACACCTTC

J gene: TRBJ2-1
D gene: .
clone size: once
V gene: TRBV5-1
CDR3 protein: CASRPAGSYNEQFF
CDR3 DNA: TGCGCCAGCAGACCCGCTGGGTCCTACAATGAGCAGTTCTTC

J gene: TRBJ2-7
D gene: TRBD2
clone size: .
V gene: TRBV6-5
CDR3 protein: CASYGLAGYEQYF
CDR3 DNA: TGTGCCAGTTATGGACTAGCGGGGTACGAGCAGTACTTC

J gene: TRBJ2-6
D gene: .
clone size: .
V gene: TRBV29-1
CDR3 protein: CSALRAGSGANVLTF
CDR3 DNA: TGCAGCGCCTTGAGGGCGGGCTCTGGGGCCAACGTCCTGACTTTC

J gene: TRBJ2-7
D gene: TRBD1
clone size: .
V gene: TRBV5-1
CDR3 protein: CASSSRTGGYEQYF
CDR3 DNA: TGCGCCAGCAGCTCCCGGACAGGGGGGTACGAGCAGTACTTC

J gene: TRBJ1-3
D gene: .
clone size: .
V gene: TRBV2
CDR3 protein: CASRLPGADYSGNTIYF
CDR3 DNA: TGTGCCAGCAGACTCCCCGGGGCCGACTACTCTGGAAACACCATATATTTT

J gene: TRBJ2-2
D gene: .
clone size: .
V gene: TRBV18
CDR3 protein: CASSPRSVNTGELFF
CDR3 DNA: TGTGCCAGCTCACCACGGTCGGTGAACACCGGGGAGCTGTTTTTT

J gene: TRBJ1-5
D gene: TRBD1
clone size: .
V gene: TRBV29-1
CDR3 protein: CSVEEGTGLPQHF
CDR3 DNA: TGCAGCGTTGAAGAAGGGACAGGGTTACCCCAGCATTTT

J gene: TRBJ2-3
D gene: .
clone size: few
V gene: TRBV4-1
CDR3 protein: CASSRDQGTDTQYF
CDR3 DNA: TGCGCCAGCAGCCGGGACCAAGGTACAGATACGCAGTATTTT

J gene: TRBJ1-1
D gene: .
clone size: .
V gene: TRBV29-1
CDR3 protein: CSVGGGAVSGAFF
CDR3 DNA: TGCAGCGTCGGCGGGGGGGCCGTTTCTGGGGCTTTCTTT

J gene: TRBJ2-5
D gene: TRBD1
clone size: .
V gene: TRBV9
CDR3 protein: CASSPNLGQGLSRTQETQYF
CDR3 DNA: TGTGCCAGCAGCCCCAACCTCGGACAGGGTTTATCTAGGACCCAAGAGACCCAGTACTTC

J gene: TRBJ2-1
D gene: TRBD2
clone size: .
V gene: TRBV9
CDR3 protein: CASSPSVGLAGTDEQFF
CDR3 DNA: TGTGCCAGCAGCCCTAGCGTGGGACTAGCGGGGACGGATGAGCAGTTCTTC

J gene: TRBJ1-5
D gene: .
clone size: .
V gene: TRBV28
CDR3 protein: CASSLKGRGNQPQHF
CDR3 DNA: TGTGCCAGCAGTTTAAAGGGGAGAGGCAATCAGCCCCAGCATTTT

J gene: TRBJ2-5
D gene: .
clone size: .
V gene: TRBV30
CDR3 protein: CAWSVERKETQYF
CDR3 DNA: TGTGCCTGGAGTGTAGAAAGGAAAGAGACCCAGTACTTC

J gene: TRBJ1-5
D gene: .
clone size: .
V gene: TRBV19
CDR3 protein: CASSIGSRGGQPQHF
CDR3 DNA: TGTGCCAGTAGTATAGGGTCCAGGGGAGGTCAGCCCCAGCATTTT